One sample yielded the 27 T cell receptor beta chains listed below, sequenced in a study of blood T cell repertoires in COVID-19. TCRdb's copy holds only in-frame clones and misses some; the assay was immunoSEQ multiplex PCR. The sample comprises some 190,000 clones, about four fifths of which are singletons, and 5.5% to 8.5% rests with the top ten. The sequencing sample was made of peripheral blood. Receptors were obtained from a man in his sixties with acute or convalescent COVID-19.

The rearrangement links TRBV5-1 to TRBJ2-1; 9 positions agree with TRBD2. The CDR3 length is 17 residues. The germline V gene encodes CDR1 SGHRS and CDR2 YFSETQ. V gave up 3 bases and J gave up 7 bases; unmatched junction bases: 14. CDR3 loop: CASSSSTLAGNVNEQFF. CDR3 bases: TGCGCCAGCAGCTCCTCCACTCTAGCGGGAAATGTTAATGAGCAGTTCTTC.

The chain combines TRBV7-3 with TRBJ1-1, with 8 bases fitting TRBD1. After removal of 7 bases from V and 1 base from J, the junction contained 2 bases not matched to a gene. Germline-derived CDR1 and CDR2 are SGHTA and FQGTGA. The CDR3 covers 13 residues. The CDR3 spells CASTGQANTEAFF. In DNA form, the CDR3 reads TGTGCCAGCACGGGACAGGCGAACACTGAAGCTTTCTTT.

The rearrangement joins TRBV7-8 to TRBJ1-6, with 7 nucleotides matching TRBD1. Per germline, CDR1 SGHVS and CDR2 FQNEAQ. V was pared by 1 base and J by 4 bases, with 13 bases of the junction left unmatched. The CDR3 loop spans 19 amino acids. CDR3 in amino acids: CASSLVIGGQSGYNSPLHF. The CDR3 nucleotides read TGTGCCAGCAGCTTAGTAATAGGGGGACAGAGTGGATATAATTCACCCCTCCACTTT.

DNA for the CDR3: TGTGCCAGCAGCCAAGACAGGGGGATTCAGCCCCAGCATTTT. This codes for CASSQDRGIQPQHF. This chain uses TRBV7-2 with TRBJ1-5; 9 bases fit TRBD1. With 5 bases clipped from V and 6 bases from J, the junction kept 5 bases outside the gene matches. This CDR3 contains 14 residues. Germline values: CDR1 SGHTA, CDR2 FQGNSA.

With regard to this clone: Other DNA sequences from this sample encode an identical CDR3 as well. The chain uses TRBV5-1 and TRBJ2-7; the match to TRBD2 covers 12 bases. CDR1 and CDR2 from the germline V gene are SGHRS and YFSETQ. V lost 4 bases, J lost 3 bases, and 2 bases stayed unmatched. The CDR3 totals 14 residues. The CDR3 loop is CASSLAGGSYEQYF. The CDR3 coding sequence is TGCGCCAGCAGCCTAGCGGGAGGGAGCTACGAGCAGTACTTC.

The chain couples TRBV5-6 to TRBJ1-1; D gene ambiguous. This CDR3 has 13 residues. Trimming took 3 bases from V and 2 from J, leaving 8 bases between them. The germline CDR1 and CDR2 sequences are SGHDT and YYEEEE. DNA for the CDR3: TGTGCCAGCAGCTCAGAACTAAACACTGAAGCTTTCTTT. It specifies CASSSELNTEAFF.

This clone has only one observation. This chain joins TRBV28 and TRBJ1-5, with 7 bases identical to TRBD1. Looked up from germline, CDR1 is MDHEN and CDR2 is SYDVKM. Trimming took 6 bases from V and 2 from J; bases not matched to a gene: 7. The CDR3 runs 15 residues. This chain's CDR3 is CASSSGGPGNQPQHF. In nucleotides, the CDR3 is TGTGCCAGCAGCTCAGGGGGACCCGGCAATCAGCCCCAGCATTTT.

The V gene is TRBV7-8, the J gene TRBJ2-6; no clear D. CDR1 is SGHVS, CDR2 FQNEAQ, per germline. With 5 bases removed from V and 4 bases from J, the gap between germline ends came to 9 bases. This CDR3 is built from 14 residues. The CDR3 loop is CASSRVSGANVLTF. Here the CDR3 DNA reads TGTGCCAGCAGCCGAGTATCCGGGGCCAACGTCCTGACTTTC.

There are many counts of this clone. V usage is TRBV2 and J usage is TRBJ1-6, with 8 nucleotides matching TRBD1. The CDR3 runs 14 residues. The trim removed 6 bases at V and 10 bases at J, leaving 8 bases unmatched. CDR1 and CDR2 from the germline V gene are SNHLY and FYNNEI. This CDR3 is CASREGQARSPLHF. CDR3 DNA sequence: TGTGCCAGCAGGGAGGGACAGGCTCGATCACCCCTCCACTTT. The full variable domain, its missing parts supplied by reference TRBV2 and TRBJ1-6, is EPEVTQTPSHQVTQMGQEVILRCVPISNHLYFYWYRQILGQKVEFLVSFYNNEISEKSEIFDDQFSVERPDGSNFTLKIRSTKLEDSAMYFCASREGQARSPLHFGNGTRLTVT.

This clone was seen only a few times. The chain recombines TRBV7-2 with TRBJ1-1; weak D call: TRBD1 (6 bases). Germline V gene data show CDR1 as SGHTA and CDR2 as FQGNSA. This CDR3 contains 15 residues. Deletions cut 1 base from V and 0 bases from J, with 9 bases between. The CDR3 reads CASSLGQVMNTEAFF. The CDR3 DNA reads TGTGCCAGCAGCTTAGGACAGGTCATGAACACTGAAGCTTTCTTT. Using reference TRBV7-2 and TRBJ1-1 for the parts outside the CDR3, the full variable domain is GAGVSQSPSNKVTEKGKDVELRCDPISGHTALYWYRQSLGQGLEFLIYFQGNSAPDKSGLPSDRFSAERTGGSVSTLTIQRTQQEDSAVYLCASSLGQVMNTEAFFGQGTRLTVV.

The chain employs TRBV4-3 and TRBJ2-3; 11 bases map to TRBD2. In germline, CDR1 is LGHNA, CDR2 YSLEER. CDR3 size: 18 residues. V was pared by 0 bases and J by 2 bases, with 7 bases of the junction left unmatched. The CDR3 reads CASSQDIPSGGFTDTQYF. CDR3 nucleotide sequence: TGCGCCAGCAGCCAAGATATCCCTAGCGGGGGGTTCACAGATACGCAGTATTTT.

The chain combines TRBV2 with TRBJ2-3, with 8 bases fitting TRBD2. The germline V gene has CDR1 SNHLY and CDR2 FYNNEI. The CDR3 length is 17 residues. With V trimmed by 7 bases and J by 0 bases, 12 bases remained unmatched. CDR3 nucleotide sequence: TGTGCCAGCAACGGGGGGGCGTCCCAAGCTAGCACAGATACGCAGTATTTT. The encoded protein is CASNGGASQASTDTQYF.

Only one count was recorded for this clone. This chain uses TRBV4-1 with TRBJ1-4; tentatively, D is TRBD1 (6 bases). V lost 6 bases, J lost 8 bases, and 16 bases lay in between. Per germline, CDR1 MGHRA and CDR2 YSYEKL. This CDR3 contains 14 residues. The DNA of the CDR3 is TGCGCCAGCAGACCTACAGGGAACTTCGAAAAACTGTTTTTT. This sequence encodes CASRPTGNFEKLFF.

The chain links TRBV19 to TRBJ2-7, with D unresolved. CDR1 and CDR2 (germline): LNHDA, SQIVND (reference sequence). This CDR3 has 13 residues. V dropped 7 bases and J dropped 0 bases, with 10 bases sitting between them. The CDR3 loop is CASTSSSSYEQYF. Here the CDR3 DNA reads TGTGCCAGTACGTCCTCGAGCTCCTACGAGCAGTACTTC.

The V gene is TRBV18, the J gene TRBJ2-2, with a possible D match to TRBD1 (6 bases). CDR3 length: 17 residues. Germline CDR1 is KGHSH and CDR2 is LQKENI. The V end lost 1 base, the J end lost 0 bases, and 12 bases lay between the germline ends. The CDR3 is CASSPLQGRANTGELFF. The DNA for the CDR3 is TGTGCCAGCTCACCACTACAGGGTAGGGCGAACACCGGGGAGCTGTTTTTT.

The V gene is TRBV2, the J gene TRBJ2-7; D not resolved. V dropped 6 bases and J dropped 1 base, with 10 bases sitting between them. This CDR3 has 13 amino acids. Looked up from germline, CDR1 is SNHLY and CDR2 is FYNNEI. The CDR3 region has the DNA TGTGCCAGCAGCGATAGCCCTTCCTACGAGCAGTACTTC. As protein: CASSDSPSYEQYF.

A single count supports this clone. This chain joins TRBV7-3 and TRBJ1-6, with 8 positions matching TRBD1. The trim removed 3 bases at V and 10 bases at J, leaving 5 bases unmatched. Germline V gene data show CDR1 as SGHTA and CDR2 as FQGTGA. This CDR3 contains 14 residues. The DNA for the CDR3 is TGTGCCAGCAGCTTCGGACAGGGCGGATCACCCCTCCACTTT. Translated, it gives CASSFGQGGSPLHF.

The chain couples TRBV30 to TRBJ1-3, with 7 positions matching TRBD1. CDR1 and CDR2 from the germline V gene are GTSNPN and SVGIG (reference sequence). V dropped 0 bases and J dropped 4; count of bases not matched to a gene: 6. The CDR3 is 15 residues long. CDR3 coding DNA: TGTGCCTGGAGTGTACAGGGGTTGCGGGGAAACACCATATATTTT. It encodes CAWSVQGLRGNTIYF.

V is TRBV6-1 and J is TRBJ1-5; possible D gene TRBD1, 6 bases. In germline, CDR1 is MNHNS, CDR2 SASEGT. The CDR3 totals 15 residues. V lost 3 bases, J lost 0 bases, and 9 bases lay in between. CDR3: CASSDRGYSNQPQHF. CDR3 sequence (DNA): TGTGCCAGCAGTGACAGGGGCTATAGCAATCAGCCCCAGCATTTT.

In this sample, this clone turned up a few times. The chain links TRBV6-1 to TRBJ1-5, with D tentatively TRBD1 (5 bases). Germline loops: CDR1 MNHNS, CDR2 SASEGT. With 2 bases removed from V and 7 bases from J, the gap between germline ends came to 6 bases. This CDR3 is built from 12 residues. The CDR3 is CASSEQGQPQHF. CDR3 bases: TGTGCCAGCAGTGAACAGGGCCAGCCCCAGCATTTT.

The chain combines TRBV2 with TRBJ1-5, with a tentative D call TRBD1 (6 bases). Germline assignment: CDR1 SNHLY and CDR2 FYNNEI. The CDR3 extends over 16 amino acids. Trimming stripped 6 bases from V and 4 bases from J, with 19 bases between. CDR3 DNA sequence: TGTGCCAGCAGGGGGGCGCCGGGGGGCTTGAATCAGCCCCAGCATTTT. Translation gives CASRGAPGGLNQPQHF. Full variable domain (missing parts from reference TRBV2 and TRBJ1-5): EPEVTQTPSHQVTQMGQEVILRCVPISNHLYFYWYRQILGQKVEFLVSFYNNEISEKSEIFDDQFSVERPDGSNFTLKIRSTKLEDSAMYFCASRGAPGGLNQPQHFGDGTRLSIL.

The chain uses TRBV24-1 and TRBJ1-2, with no clear D. Germline V gene sequence: CDR1 KGHDR, CDR2 SFDVKD. V was cut by 4 bases and J by 5 bases, with 4 bases left in between. The CDR3 has 11 amino acids. The CDR3 loop reads CATSDLYGYTF. CDR3 sequence (DNA): TGTGCCACCAGTGACCTTTATGGCTACACCTTC.

The chain is built from TRBV4-1 and TRBJ2-7; 7 bases line up with TRBD1. The CDR3 is 14 amino acids. After removal of 3 bases from V and 1 base from J, the junction contained 3 bases not matched to a gene. Per germline, CDR1 MGHRA and CDR2 YSYEKL. In DNA, the CDR3 is TGCGCCAGCAGCCACCGGGACAGATCCTACGAGCAGTACTTC. It encodes CASSHRDRSYEQYF.

The chain carries TRBV6-1 and TRBJ1-5, with D unresolved. CDR1 is MNHNS, CDR2 SASEGT, per germline. V gave up 4 bases and J gave up 0 bases, with 13 bases separating them. The CDR3 extends over 16 amino acids. The CDR3 DNA reads as TGTGCCAGCAGTGCGGAGGGCATAGGTAGCAATCAGCCCCAGCATTTT. Encoded protein: CASSAEGIGSNQPQHF.

This chain joins TRBV6-5 and TRBJ1-6; 7 bases are shared with TRBD1. Germline V CDR1 and CDR2: MNHEY, SVGAGI. The CDR3 is 16 residues long. Trimming cost V 4 bases and J 9 bases; bases outside gene matches: 12. The CDR3 here is CASSFRTGRISSPLHF. The CDR3 DNA reads TGTGCCAGCAGTTTCAGGACAGGCCGAATCAGTTCACCCCTCCACTTT.

The chain recombines TRBV2 with TRBJ2-1; the D gene is possibly TRBD2 (6 bases). Germline V gives CDR1 SNHLY, CDR2 FYNNEI. Trimming pared 3 bases from V and 1 base from J, leaving 19 bases between. This CDR3 comprises 18 residues. In DNA form, the CDR3 reads TGTGCCAGCAGTGATGTGACTAGACTAGACTATTCCTACAATGAGCAGTTCTTC. Its protein is CASSDVTRLDYSYNEQFF.

V and J are TRBV18 and TRBJ2-5, with D perhaps matching TRBD2 (5 bases). V lost 2 bases to trimming and J lost 5 bases, with 9 bases between them. Germline CDR1 and CDR2: KGHSH and LQKENI. The CDR3 loop spans 13 amino acids. The CDR3 bases are TGTGCCAGCTCACCAGGGAGTCCGGAGACCCAGTACTTC. This translates into CASSPGSPETQYF. Using reference TRBV18 and TRBJ2-5 for the parts outside the CDR3, the full variable domain is NAGVMQNPRHLVRRRGQEARLRCSPMKGHSHVYWYRQLPEEGLKFMVYLQKENIIDESGMPKERFSAEFPKEGPSILRIQQVVRGDSAAYFCASSPGSPETQYFGPGTRLLVL.